This T cell receptor (beta chain) was recovered during a study of technical replicates of blood from four donors (dated 2017 in TCRdb). V gives up 6 bases and J gives up 8 bases, and the segment between their germline ends measures 11 bases. CDR1 and CDR2 are read off the germline V gene as SGDLS and YYNGEE. The CDR3 numbers 11 residues from cysteine through phenylalanine. The entry retains the CDR3 DNA only, 33 bases that are in frame from base 1. In regard to this clone: Its antigen remains undetermined. No per-base quality is available; no much larger clone lies one base away.

The library came from the immunoSEQ multiplex PCR assay. TCRdb's version of the immuneACCESS table is confined to in-frame rearrangements and falls short of the full clone set. An unresolved V gene accounts for under half of the shortfall where checked; the remainder is of unknown origin. The sample contains 72,000 or so clones, about 90% of them found a single time. The ten largest clones add up to under 0.55% of the sample. The sequence is built from TRBV9 and TRBJ1-2, with TRBD1 tentatively as D gene (5 bases match). The receptor was isolated from a human donor in good health. Sequenced material: T cells isolated from PBMCs. The nucleotide sequence reads TGTGCCAGCAAAGGGGTGGGCGGCTACACCTTC. Translated, this is CASKGVGGYTF.